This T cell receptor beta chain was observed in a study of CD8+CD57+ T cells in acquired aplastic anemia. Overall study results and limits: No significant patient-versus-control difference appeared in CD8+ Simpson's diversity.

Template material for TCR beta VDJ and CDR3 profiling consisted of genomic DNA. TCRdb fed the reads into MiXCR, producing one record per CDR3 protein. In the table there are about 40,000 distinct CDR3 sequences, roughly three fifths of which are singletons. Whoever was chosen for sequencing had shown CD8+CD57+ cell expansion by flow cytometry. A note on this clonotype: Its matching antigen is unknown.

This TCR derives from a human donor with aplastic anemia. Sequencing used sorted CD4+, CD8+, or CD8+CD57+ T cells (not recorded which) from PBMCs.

This CDR3 is CATSSGSPGGEKLFF. DNA of the CDR3: TGTGCCACCAGCTCGGGCTCGCCCGGGGGTGAAAAACTGTTTTTT. The chain combines TRBV15 with TRBJ1-4; TRBD1 is a possible D gene (5 bases). Per the germline V gene, CDR1 is LNHNV and CDR2 is YYDKDF (reference sequence). The CDR3 covers 15 residues. Between the trimmed V and J ends, which lost 5 bases and 7 bases, there was a span of 17 bases.